These T cell receptor beta chains were read from a single sample in a study of cytomegalovirus exposure and HLA in healthy donors. Method: immunoSEQ multiplex PCR; TCRdb's copy keeps in-frame clones and lacks some. The sample has under 200,000 clones; roughly 80% are singletons. Sequences were obtained from PBMCs. The receptor set was obtained from a boy between 2 and 10 years old in good health and CMV-seronegative. The CDR3 runs from the conserved cysteine through the conserved F or W.

v_gene	len	j_gene	CDR3aa
TRBV5-6	17	TRBJ2-2	CASSLDGGGYDTGELFF
TRBV2	14	TRBJ2-1	CASSDGRTVNEQFF
TRBV19	15	TRBJ1-5	CASSMFREVNQPQHF
TRBV7-7	15	TRBJ2-5	CASSLRRGSRETQYF
TRBV4-1	14	TRBJ2-7	CASSARDRESEQYF
TRBV7-9	16	TRBJ1-1	CVSSLAARMGVAEAFF
TRBV28	13	TRBJ1-2	CASSPQGAGGYTF
TRBV2	14	TRBJ2-3	CASKRTGDTDTQYF
TRBV28	17	TRBJ1-4	CASTRTGGILANEKLFF
TRBV6-1	15	TRBJ2-7	CASSGQVLSTYEQYF
TRBV19	17	TRBJ2-5	CASSRGTSGKLQETQYF
TRBV10-1	12	TRBJ2-7	CASSPAGYEQYF
TRBV6-1	15	TRBJ2-2	CASRLDYLNTGELFF
TRBV6-5	16	TRBJ2-7	CASSSLAGGGSYEQYF
TRBV28	16	TRBJ2-3	CASSLPPLADTDTQYF
TRBV10-3	15	TRBJ2-7	CAISEGGSTTYEQYF
TRBV7-9	14	TRBJ2-7	CASSLESSGSEQYF
TRBV7-2	14	TRBJ2-1	CASSLNPGENEQFF
TRBV10-1	14	TRBJ2-3	CASSTSGRIGTQYF
TRBV5-5	15	TRBJ2-1	CASSLEREGRNEQFF
TRBV19	19	TRBJ2-7	CASSNQLAGAGPGAYEQYF
TRBV27	13	TRBJ1-5	CASSTQGNQPQHF
TRBV11-2	16	TRBJ2-7	CASSLGGAASTYEQYF
TRBV14	13	TRBJ2-7	CAINRDRVYEQYF
TRBV5-5	14	TRBJ2-3	CASSSTGLGDTQYF
TRBV28	13	TRBJ2-7	CASSSGHFHEQYF
TRBV2	15	TRBJ1-5	CASKPLGGGDQPQHF
TRBV4-2	15	TRBJ2-3	CASSLGGGLPDTQYF
TRBV7-9	16	TRBJ2-7	CASSRPGPSGAYEQYF
TRBV7-6	15	TRBJ1-1	CASSPPGTLNTEAFF
TRBV7-9	16	TRBJ2-7	CASSLYRGRSSYEQYF
TRBV5-6	16	TRBJ1-1	CASRLVTGFVNTEAFF
TRBV7-8	17	TRBJ2-2	CASSLERTRVVNGELFF
TRBV5-4	17	TRBJ2-1	CASSKPRLAGGGDEQFF
TRBV5-8	14	TRBJ1-2	CASSVEGGFVGYTF
TRBV5-1	17	TRBJ2-7	CASSSPGLAGSAFEQYF
TRBV27	20	TRBJ2-1	CASSLPGLAGGMSSYNEQFF
TRBV2	15	TRBJ2-1	CASTRGLAGDNEQFF
TRBV6-1	14	TRBJ1-5	CASILGQGNRPQHF
TRBV2	13	TRBJ2-5	CASISQRVETQYF
TRBV19	12	TRBJ2-1	CASSIVRTEQFF